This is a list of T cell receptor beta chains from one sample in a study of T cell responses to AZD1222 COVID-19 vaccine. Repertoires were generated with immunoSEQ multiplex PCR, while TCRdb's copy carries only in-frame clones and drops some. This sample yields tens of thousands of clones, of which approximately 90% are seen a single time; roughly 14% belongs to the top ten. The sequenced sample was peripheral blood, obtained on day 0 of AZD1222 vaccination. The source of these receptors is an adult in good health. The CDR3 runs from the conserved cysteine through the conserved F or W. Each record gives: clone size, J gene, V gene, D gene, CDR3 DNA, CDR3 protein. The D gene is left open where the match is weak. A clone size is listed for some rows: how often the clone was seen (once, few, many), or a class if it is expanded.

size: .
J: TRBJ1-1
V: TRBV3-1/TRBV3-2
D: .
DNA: TGTGCCAGCAGCCATTGGACACAGGAAGCTTTCTTT
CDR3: CASSHWTQEAFF

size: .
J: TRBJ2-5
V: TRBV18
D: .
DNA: TGTGCCAGCTCCGCAGGGGTACAAGAGACCCAGTACTTC
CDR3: CASSAGVQETQYF

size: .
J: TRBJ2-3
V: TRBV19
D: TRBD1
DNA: TGTGCCAGTACCGGTAGGGGACAGGGGAGCACAGATACGCAGTATTTT
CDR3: CASTGRGQGSTDTQYF

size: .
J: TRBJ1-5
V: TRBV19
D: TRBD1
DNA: TGTGCCAGTAGTGAAGGGACAGGGGGCCTTGGGCCCCAGCATTTT
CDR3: CASSEGTGGLGPQHF

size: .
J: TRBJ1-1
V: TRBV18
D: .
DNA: TGTGCCAGCTCACCAACGGGGGGGACTGAAGCTTTCTTT
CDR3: CASSPTGGTEAFF

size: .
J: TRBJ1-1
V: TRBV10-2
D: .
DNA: TGCGCCAGCAGCCCTGTTGACAGGCAGAACACTGAAGCTTTCTTT
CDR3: CASSPVDRQNTEAFF

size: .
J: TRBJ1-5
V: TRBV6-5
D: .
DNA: TGTGCCAGCAGCTGGGGGCAAGGCAATCAGCCCCAGCATTTT
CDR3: CASSWGQGNQPQHF

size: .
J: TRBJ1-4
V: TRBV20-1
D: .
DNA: TGCAGTGCTAAACTGGGGGAAAAACTGTTTTTT
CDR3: CSAKLGEKLFF

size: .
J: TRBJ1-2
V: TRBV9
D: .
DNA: TGTGCCAGCAGAAGGGAAGGCCCTAACTATGGCTACACCTTC
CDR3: CASRREGPNYGYTF

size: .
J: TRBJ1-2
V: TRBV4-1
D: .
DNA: TGCGCCAGCAGCCAAGATTCGGGCGGACCCTATGGCTACACCTTC
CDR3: CASSQDSGGPYGYTF

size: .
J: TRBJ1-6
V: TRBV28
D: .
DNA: TGTGCCAGCAGTTTTCTGCGCTCCTATAATTCACCCCTCCACTTT
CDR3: CASSFLRSYNSPLHF

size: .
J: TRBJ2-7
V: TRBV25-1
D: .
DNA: TGTGCCAGCAAAGGAGACGAGCAGTACTTC
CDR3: CASKGDEQYF

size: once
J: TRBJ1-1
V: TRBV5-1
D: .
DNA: TGCGCCAGCAGCTTGTGGGGAGACACTGAAGCTTTCTTT
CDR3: CASSLWGDTEAFF

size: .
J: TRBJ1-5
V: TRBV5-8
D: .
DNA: TGTGCCAGCAGCTTGGCAGGCAGAGGCCGTTATAGCAATCAGCCCCAGCATTTT
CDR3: CASSLAGRGRYSNQPQHF

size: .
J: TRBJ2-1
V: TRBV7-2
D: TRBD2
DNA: TGTGCCAGCAGCCTCGGACTAGCCTACAATGAGCAGTTCTTC
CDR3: CASSLGLAYNEQFF

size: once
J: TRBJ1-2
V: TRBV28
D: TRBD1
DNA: TGTGCCAGCGGGACAGGCGGCTATGGCTACACCTTC
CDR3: CASGTGGYGYTF

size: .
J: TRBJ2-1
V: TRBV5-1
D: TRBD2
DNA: TGCGCCAGCAGACTGTCTAGCGGTGTTTACAATGAGCAGTTCTTC
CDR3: CASRLSSGVYNEQFF

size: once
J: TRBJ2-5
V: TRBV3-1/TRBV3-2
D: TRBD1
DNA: TGTGCCAGCAGCCAAGGACAGGGGAATGGGGAGACCCAGTACTTC
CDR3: CASSQGQGNGETQYF

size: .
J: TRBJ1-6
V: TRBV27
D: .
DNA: TGTGCCAGCAGCCCCAGGGGTATTAATTCACCCCTCCACTTT
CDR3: CASSPRGINSPLHF

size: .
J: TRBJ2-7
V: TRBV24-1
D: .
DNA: TGTGCCACCAGTGAAGCCGGGACAAACTACGAGCAGTACTTC
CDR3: CATSEAGTNYEQYF

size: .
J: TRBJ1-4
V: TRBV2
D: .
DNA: TGTGCCAGCAGAACGGGGGGTTCTAATGAAAAACTGTTTTTT
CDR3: CASRTGGSNEKLFF

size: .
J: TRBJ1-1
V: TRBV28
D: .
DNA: TGTGCCAGCAGTTTAGACCCCGACAGGTTTGGCACTGAAGCTTTCTTT
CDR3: CASSLDPDRFGTEAFF

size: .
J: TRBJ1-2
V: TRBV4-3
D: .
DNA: TGCGCCAGCAGCCAAGAGTGGGGGTTAGACTATGGCTACACCTTC
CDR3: CASSQEWGLDYGYTF

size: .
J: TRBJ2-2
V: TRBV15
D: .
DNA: TGTGCCACCAGCAGAGGCCCCCCAGGGAACACCGGGGAGCTGTTTTTT
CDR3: CATSRGPPGNTGELFF

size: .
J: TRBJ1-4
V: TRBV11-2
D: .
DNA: TGTGCCAGCAGCTTAGGACCAGGGTTTGGAGATGAAAAACTGTTTTTT
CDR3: CASSLGPGFGDEKLFF

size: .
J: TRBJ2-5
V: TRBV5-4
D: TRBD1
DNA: TGTGCCAGCAGCATCGGGGTGGGACAGGGCCAAGAGACCCAGTACTTC
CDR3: CASSIGVGQGQETQYF

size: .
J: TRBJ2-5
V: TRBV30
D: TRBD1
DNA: TGTGCCTGGAGTCGCGGGACAGGGGAGGAGACCCAGTACTTC
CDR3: CAWSRGTGEETQYF

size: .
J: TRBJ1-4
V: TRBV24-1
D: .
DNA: TGTGCCACCAGTGATCCAGGCTTGGGGGAAAAACTGTTTTTT
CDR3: CATSDPGLGEKLFF

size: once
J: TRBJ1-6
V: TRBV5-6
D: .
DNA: TGTGCCAGCAGCTTGGCAGGGGCCAATTCACCCCTCCACTTT
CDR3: CASSLAGANSPLHF

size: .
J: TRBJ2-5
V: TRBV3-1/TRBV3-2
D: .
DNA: TGTGCCAGCAGCCAGGATCTGCCCTTGAACCAAGAGACCCAGTACTTC
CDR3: CASSQDLPLNQETQYF

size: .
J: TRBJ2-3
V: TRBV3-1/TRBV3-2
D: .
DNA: TGTGCCAGCAGCCAGGGGATTAACACAGATACGCAGTATTTT
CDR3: CASSQGINTDTQYF

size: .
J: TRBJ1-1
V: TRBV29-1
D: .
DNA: TGCAGCGTTGAAGGGTGGGTCACTGAAGCTTTCTTT
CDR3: CSVEGWVTEAFF

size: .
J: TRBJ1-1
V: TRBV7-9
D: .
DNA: TGTGCCAGCAGCTTAGAGGGAAACACTGAAGCTTTCTTT
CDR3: CASSLEGNTEAFF

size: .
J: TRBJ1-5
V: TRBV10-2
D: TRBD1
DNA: TGCGCCAGCAGTGAGGGGGGACAGGGGGCGGGACAGCCCCAGCATTTT
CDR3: CASSEGGQGAGQPQHF

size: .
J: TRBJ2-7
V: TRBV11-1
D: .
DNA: TGTGCCAGCGCCCGAAGGGGGGGTAACCCCTACGAGCAGTACTTC
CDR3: CASARRGGNPYEQYF

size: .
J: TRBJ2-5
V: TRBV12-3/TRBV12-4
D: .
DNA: TGTGCCAGCAGGACGAACGTTGAAGAGACCCAGTACTTC
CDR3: CASRTNVEETQYF

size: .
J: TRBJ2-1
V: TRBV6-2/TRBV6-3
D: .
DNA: TGTGCCAGCAGTTATTATGAACCCCGGGAAAACAATGAGCAGTTCTTC
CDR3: CASSYYEPRENNEQFF

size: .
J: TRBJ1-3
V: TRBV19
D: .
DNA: TGTGCCAGTACCCCCTATGAGACGAGCTCTGGAAACACCATATATTTT
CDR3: CASTPYETSSGNTIYF

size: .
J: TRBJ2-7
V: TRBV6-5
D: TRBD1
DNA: TGTGCCAGCAGTTACGGGACAGGGGGCTACGAGCAGTACTTC
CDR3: CASSYGTGGYEQYF

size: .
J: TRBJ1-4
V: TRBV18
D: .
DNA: TGTGCCAGCTCACCGGGGGTCGAGTTTAATGAAAAACTGTTTTTT
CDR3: CASSPGVEFNEKLFF

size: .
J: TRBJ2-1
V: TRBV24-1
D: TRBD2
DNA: TGTGCCACCAGTGATTCGGGACTAGCGGGGGTATATGAGCAGTTCTTC
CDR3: CATSDSGLAGVYEQFF

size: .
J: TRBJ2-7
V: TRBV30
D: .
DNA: TGTGCCTGGAGTGTGGGGACCAACGAGCAGTACTTC
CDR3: CAWSVGTNEQYF

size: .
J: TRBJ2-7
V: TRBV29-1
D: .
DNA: TGCAGCGTTTCTGGCTCCTACGAGCAGTACTTC
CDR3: CSVSGSYEQYF

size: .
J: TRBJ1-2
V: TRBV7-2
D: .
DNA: TGTGCCAGCAGCTCTCAGGCCCCCTATGGCTACACCTTC
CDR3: CASSSQAPYGYTF

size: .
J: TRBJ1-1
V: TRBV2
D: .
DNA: TGTGCCAGCAGTGAATACGTCGGGAGCGGCACTGAAGCTTTCTTT
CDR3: CASSEYVGSGTEAFF

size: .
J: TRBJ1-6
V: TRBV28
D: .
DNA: TGTGCCAGCAGTCCCCCTGGGGGGGGTTCCTATAATTCACCCCTCCACTTT
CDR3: CASSPPGGGSYNSPLHF

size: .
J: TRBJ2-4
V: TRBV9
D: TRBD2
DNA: TGTGCCAGCAGCGTAGCTAGCGGGGGCCGAAACATTCAGTACTTC
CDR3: CASSVASGGRNIQYF

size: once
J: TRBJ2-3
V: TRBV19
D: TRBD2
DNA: TGTGCCAGTAGTGGGTTAGCGGGGGCTAGCACAGATACGCAGTATTTT
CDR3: CASSGLAGASTDTQYF

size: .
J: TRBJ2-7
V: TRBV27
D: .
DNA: TGTGCCAGCAGGGGGACGGGGCGGATCTCCTACGAGCAGTACTTC
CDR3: CASRGTGRISYEQYF

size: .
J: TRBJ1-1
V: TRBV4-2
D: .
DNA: TGTGCCAGCAGCCAAGACAGGAGAATGAACACTGAAGCTTTCTTT
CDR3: CASSQDRRMNTEAFF

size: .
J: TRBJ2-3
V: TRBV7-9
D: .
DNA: TGTGCCAGCAGCCTAGGGTCGAGTAGCGCAGATACGCAGTATTTT
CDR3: CASSLGSSSADTQYF

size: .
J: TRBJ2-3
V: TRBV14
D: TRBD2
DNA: TGTGCCAGCAGACGACTAGCGGGTCACACAGATACGCAGTATTTT
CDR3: CASRRLAGHTDTQYF

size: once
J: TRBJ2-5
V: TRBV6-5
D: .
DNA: TGTGCCAGCAGTTCCCTTCAGGGAGGAGAGACCCAGTACTTC
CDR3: CASSSLQGGETQYF

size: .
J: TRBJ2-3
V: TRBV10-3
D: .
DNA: TGTGCCAGCCACAGTCGAACCGACACAGATACGCAGTATTTT
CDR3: CASHSRTDTDTQYF

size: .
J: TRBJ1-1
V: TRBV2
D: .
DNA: TGTGCCAGCAGCCAGAAGGCACTGAACACTGAAGCTTTCTTT
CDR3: CASSQKALNTEAFF